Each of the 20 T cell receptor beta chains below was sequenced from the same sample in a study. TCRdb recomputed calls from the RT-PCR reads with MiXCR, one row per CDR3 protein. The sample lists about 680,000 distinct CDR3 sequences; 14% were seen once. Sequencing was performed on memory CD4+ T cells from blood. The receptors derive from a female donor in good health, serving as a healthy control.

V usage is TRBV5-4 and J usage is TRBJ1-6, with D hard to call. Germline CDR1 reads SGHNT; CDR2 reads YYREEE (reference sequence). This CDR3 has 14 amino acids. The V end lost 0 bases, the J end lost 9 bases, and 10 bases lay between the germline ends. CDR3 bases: TGTGCCAGCAGCTTGGATGGGCCGCCTTCACCCCTCCACTTT. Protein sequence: CASSLDGPPSPLHF.

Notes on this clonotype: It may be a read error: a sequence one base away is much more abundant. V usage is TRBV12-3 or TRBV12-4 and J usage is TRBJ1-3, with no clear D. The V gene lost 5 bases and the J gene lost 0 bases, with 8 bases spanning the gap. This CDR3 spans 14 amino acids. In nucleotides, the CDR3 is TGTGCCAGCAGTCGGGAGAGCTCTGGAAACACCATATATTTT. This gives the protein CASSRESSGNTIYF.

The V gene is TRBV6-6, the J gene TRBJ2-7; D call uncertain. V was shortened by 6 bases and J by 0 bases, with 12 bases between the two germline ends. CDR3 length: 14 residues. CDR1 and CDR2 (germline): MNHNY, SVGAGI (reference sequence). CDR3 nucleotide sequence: TGTGCCAGCAGGGTACGTGGCGACTCCTACGAGCAGTACTTC. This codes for CASRVRGDSYEQYF.

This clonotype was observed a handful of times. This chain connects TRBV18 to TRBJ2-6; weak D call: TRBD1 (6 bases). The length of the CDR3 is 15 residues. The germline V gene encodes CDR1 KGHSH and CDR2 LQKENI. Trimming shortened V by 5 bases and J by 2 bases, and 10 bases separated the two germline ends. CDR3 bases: TGTGCCAGCTCAAAGACAGGTCCTGGGGCCAACGTCCTGACTTTC. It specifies CASSKTGPGANVLTF.

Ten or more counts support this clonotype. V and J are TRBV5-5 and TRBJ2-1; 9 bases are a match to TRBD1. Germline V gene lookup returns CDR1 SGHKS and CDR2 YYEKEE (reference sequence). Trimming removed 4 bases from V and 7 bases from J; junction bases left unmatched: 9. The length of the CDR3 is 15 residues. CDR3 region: CASSPYRGLNNEQFF. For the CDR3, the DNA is TGTGCCAGCAGCCCCTACAGGGGGCTTAATAATGAGCAGTTCTTC.

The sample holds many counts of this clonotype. DNA of the CDR3: TGTGCCAGCAGTTTCGCCGGTGGCCAGCCCCAGCATTTT. It translates to CASSFAGGQPQHF. The chain employs TRBV12-3 or TRBV12-4 and TRBJ1-5, with D unresolved. V gave up 3 bases and J gave up 7 bases, with 10 bases separating them. The CDR3 runs to 13 residues.

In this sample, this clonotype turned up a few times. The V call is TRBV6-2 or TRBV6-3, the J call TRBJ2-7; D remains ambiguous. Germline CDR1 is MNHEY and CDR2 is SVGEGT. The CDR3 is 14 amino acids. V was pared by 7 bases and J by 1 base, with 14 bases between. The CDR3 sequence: CASTQVGESYEQYF. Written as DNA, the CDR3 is TGTGCCAGCACCCAGGTTGGAGAGTCCTACGAGCAGTACTTC.

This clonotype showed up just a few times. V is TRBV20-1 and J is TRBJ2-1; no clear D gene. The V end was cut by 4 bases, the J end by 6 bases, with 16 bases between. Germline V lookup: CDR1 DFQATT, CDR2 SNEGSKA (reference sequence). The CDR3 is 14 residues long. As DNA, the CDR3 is TGCAGTGCTATGCACTGGCAGGCCCCCAATGAGCAGTTCTTC. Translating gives CSAMHWQAPNEQFF.

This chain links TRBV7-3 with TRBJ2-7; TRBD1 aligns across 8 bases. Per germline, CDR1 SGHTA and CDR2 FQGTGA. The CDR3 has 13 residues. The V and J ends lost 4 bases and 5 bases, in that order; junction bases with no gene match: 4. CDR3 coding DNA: TGTGCCAGCAGCTCACAGGGGGACAACGAGCAGTACTTC. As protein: CASSSQGDNEQYF. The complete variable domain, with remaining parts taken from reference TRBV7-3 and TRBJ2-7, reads GAGVSQTPSNKVTEKGKYVELRCDPISGHTALYWYRQSLGQGPEFLIYFQGTGAADDSGLPNDRFFAVRPEGSVSTLKIQRTERGDSAVYLCASSSQGDNEQYFGPGTRLTVT.

CDR3 DNA: TGTGCCAGCAGTGAGAGGCAGGGGGCGAGGGTAACAGATACGCAGTATTTT. Protein: CASSERQGARVTDTQYF. The chain carries TRBV2 and TRBJ2-3; 8 bases map to TRBD1. The germline gives CDR1 SNHLY, CDR2 FYNNEI. This CDR3 comprises 17 residues. Unmatched junction bases numbered 11, after V lost 3 bases and J lost 3 bases.

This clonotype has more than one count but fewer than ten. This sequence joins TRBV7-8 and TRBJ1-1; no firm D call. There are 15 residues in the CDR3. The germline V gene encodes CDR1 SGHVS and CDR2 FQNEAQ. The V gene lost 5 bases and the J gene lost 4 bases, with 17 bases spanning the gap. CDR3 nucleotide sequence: TGTGCCAGCAGCCCCCAACCCGAAGGTCTCACTGAAGCTTTCTTT. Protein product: CASSPQPEGLTEAFF. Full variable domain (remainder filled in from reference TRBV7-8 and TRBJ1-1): GAGVSQSPRYKVAKRGQDVALRCDPISGHVSLFWYQQALGQGPEFLTYFQNEAQLDKSGLPSDRFFAERPEGSVSTLKIQRTQQEDSAVYLCASSPQPEGLTEAFFGQGTRLTVV.

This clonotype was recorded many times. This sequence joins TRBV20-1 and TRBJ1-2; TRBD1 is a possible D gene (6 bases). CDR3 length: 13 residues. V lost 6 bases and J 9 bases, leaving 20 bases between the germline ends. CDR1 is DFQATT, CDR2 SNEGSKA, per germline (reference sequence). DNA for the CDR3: TGCAGTGCAAATTCCGGGGGCACAGTTAGCTACACCTTC. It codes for CSANSGGTVSYTF.

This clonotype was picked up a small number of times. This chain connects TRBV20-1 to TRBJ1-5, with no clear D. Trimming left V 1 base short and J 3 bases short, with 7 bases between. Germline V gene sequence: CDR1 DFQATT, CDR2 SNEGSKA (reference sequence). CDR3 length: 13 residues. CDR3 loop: CSARASFNQPQHF. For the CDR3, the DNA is TGCAGTGCTAGAGCCAGCTTCAATCAGCCCCAGCATTTT.

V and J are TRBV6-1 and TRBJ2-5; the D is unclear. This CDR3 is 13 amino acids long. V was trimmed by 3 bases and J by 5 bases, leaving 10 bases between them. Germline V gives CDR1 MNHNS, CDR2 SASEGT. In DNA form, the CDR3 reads TGTGCCAGCAGTGAGACCCTCGAGGAGACCCAGTACTTC. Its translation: CASSETLEETQYF.

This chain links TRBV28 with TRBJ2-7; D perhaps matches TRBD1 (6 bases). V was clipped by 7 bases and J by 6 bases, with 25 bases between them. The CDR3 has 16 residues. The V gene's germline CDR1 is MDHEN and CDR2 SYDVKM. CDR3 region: CASKTLPQTGSVEQYF. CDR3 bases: TGTGCCAGCAAAACCCTACCGCAGACAGGTTCCGTCGAGCAGTACTTC.

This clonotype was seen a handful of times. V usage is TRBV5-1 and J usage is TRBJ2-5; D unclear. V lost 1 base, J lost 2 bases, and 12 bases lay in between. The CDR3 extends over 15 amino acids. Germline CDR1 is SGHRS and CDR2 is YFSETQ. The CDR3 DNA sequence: TGCGCCAGCAGCTTGTTTTCGACCGCACAAGAGACCCAGTACTTC. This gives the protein CASSLFSTAQETQYF.

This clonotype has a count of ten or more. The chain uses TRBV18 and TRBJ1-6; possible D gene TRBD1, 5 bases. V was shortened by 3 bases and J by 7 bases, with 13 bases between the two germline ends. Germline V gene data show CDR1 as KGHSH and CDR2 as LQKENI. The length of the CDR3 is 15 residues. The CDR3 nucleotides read TGTGCCAGCTCACCCTCGGGACCGATAAATTCACCCCTCCACTTT. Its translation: CASSPSGPINSPLHF.

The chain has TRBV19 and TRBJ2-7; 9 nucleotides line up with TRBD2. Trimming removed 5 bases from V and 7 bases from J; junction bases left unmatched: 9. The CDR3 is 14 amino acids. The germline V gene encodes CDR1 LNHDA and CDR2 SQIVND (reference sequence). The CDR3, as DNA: TGTGCCAGTAGTGAAGTAGCGGGAGTGGGTGAGCAGTACTTC. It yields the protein CASSEVAGVGEQYF.

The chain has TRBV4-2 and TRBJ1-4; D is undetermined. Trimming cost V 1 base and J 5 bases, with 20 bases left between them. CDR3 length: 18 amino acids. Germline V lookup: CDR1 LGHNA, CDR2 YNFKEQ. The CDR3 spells CASSQATNFGNGNEKLFF. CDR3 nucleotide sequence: TGTGCCAGCAGCCAAGCTACAAACTTCGGTAACGGCAATGAAAAACTGTTTTTT.

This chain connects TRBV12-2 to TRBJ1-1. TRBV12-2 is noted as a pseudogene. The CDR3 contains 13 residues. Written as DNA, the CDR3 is TGTGCAAGTCGCCGTCAGTACCTTATTGAAGCTTTCTTT. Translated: CASRRQYLIEAFF.